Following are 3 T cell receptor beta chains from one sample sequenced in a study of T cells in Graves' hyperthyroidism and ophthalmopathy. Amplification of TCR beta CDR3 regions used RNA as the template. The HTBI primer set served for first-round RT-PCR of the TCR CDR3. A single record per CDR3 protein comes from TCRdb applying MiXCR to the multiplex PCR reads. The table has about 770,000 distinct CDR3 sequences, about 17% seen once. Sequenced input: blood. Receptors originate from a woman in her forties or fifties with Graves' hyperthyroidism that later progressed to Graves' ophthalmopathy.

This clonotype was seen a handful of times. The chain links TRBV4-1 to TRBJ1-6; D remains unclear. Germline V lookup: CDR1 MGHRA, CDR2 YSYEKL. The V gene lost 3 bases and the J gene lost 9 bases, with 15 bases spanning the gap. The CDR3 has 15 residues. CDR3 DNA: TGCGCCAGCAGCCATCCCGGAGACTTCGGTTCACCCCTCCACTTT. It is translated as CASSHPGDFGSPLHF.

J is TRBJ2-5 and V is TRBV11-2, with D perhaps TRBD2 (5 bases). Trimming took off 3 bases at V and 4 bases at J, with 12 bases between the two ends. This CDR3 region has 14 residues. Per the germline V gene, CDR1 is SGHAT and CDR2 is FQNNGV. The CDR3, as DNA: TGTGCCAGCAGCTTTTGGTCAGAGGGAGAGACCCAGTACTTC. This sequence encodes CASSFWSEGETQYF.

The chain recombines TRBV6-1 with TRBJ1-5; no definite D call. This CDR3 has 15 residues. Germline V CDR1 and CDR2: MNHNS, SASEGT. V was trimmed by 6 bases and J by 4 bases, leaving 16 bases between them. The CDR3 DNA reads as TGTGCCAGCAGACTGTTCGAGGGTGGGAATCAGCCCCAGCATTTT. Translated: CASRLFEGGNQPQHF.